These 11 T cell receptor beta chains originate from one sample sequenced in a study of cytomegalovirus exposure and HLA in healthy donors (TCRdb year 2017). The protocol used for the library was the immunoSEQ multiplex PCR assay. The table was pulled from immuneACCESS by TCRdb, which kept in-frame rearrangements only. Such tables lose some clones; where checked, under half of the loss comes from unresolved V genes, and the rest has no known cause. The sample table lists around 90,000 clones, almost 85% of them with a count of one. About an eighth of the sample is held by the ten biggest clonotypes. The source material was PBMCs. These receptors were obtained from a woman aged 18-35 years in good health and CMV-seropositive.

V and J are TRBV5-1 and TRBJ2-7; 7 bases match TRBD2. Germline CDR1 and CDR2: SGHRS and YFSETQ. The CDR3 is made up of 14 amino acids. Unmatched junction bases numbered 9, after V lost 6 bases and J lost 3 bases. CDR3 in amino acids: CASTRERGYYEQYF. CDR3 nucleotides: TGCGCCAGCACTCGTGAGCGGGGCTACTACGAGCAGTACTTC.

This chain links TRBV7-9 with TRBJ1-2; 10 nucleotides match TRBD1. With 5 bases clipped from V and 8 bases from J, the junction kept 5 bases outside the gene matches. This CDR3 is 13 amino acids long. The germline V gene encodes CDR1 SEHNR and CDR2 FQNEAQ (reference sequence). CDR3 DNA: TGTGCCAGCAGCGCGACAGGGGGCGGAGGCTACACCTTC. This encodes CASSATGGGGYTF. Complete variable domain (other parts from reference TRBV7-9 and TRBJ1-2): DTGVSQNPRHKITKRGQNVTFRCDPISEHNRLYWYRQTLGQGPEFLTYFQNEAQLEKSRLLSDRFSAERPKGSFSTLEIQRTEQGDSAMYLCASSATGGGGYTFGSGTRLTVV.

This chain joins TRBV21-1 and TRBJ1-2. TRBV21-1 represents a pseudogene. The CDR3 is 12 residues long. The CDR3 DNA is TGTGCCGGGGGACTCCAACCTCATGGCTACACCTTC. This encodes CAGGLQPHGYTF.

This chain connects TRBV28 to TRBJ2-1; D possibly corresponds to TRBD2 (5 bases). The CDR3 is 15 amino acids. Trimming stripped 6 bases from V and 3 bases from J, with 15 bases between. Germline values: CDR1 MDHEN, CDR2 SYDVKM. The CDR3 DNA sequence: TGTGCCAGCAGCCTAACCGGCGGGTTCTACAATGAGCAGTTCTTC. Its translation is CASSLTGGFYNEQFF. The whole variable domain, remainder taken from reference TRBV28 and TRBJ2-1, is DVKVTQSSRYLVKRTGEKVFLECVQDMDHENMFWYRQDPGLGLRLIYFSYDVKMKEKGDIPEGYSVSREKKERFSLILESASTNQTSMYLCASSLTGGFYNEQFFGPGTRLTVL.

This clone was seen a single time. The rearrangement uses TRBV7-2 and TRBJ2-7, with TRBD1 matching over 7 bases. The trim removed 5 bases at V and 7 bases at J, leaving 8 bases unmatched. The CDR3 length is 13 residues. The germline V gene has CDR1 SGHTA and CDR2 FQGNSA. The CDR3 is CASSLGQATEQYF. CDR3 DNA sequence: TGTGCCAGCAGCCTTGGACAGGCCACAGAGCAGTACTTC.

The CDR3 bases are TGTGCCAGCAGTTCCGCGGGACTACCAGTTGAAGCTTTCTTT. This translates into CASSSAGLPVEAFF. This chain connects TRBV6-5 to TRBJ1-1; possible D gene TRBD1, 5 bases. CDR1 and CDR2 from the germline V gene are MNHEY and SVGAGI. V was pared by 4 bases and J by 7 bases, with 16 bases between. CDR3 length: 14 amino acids.

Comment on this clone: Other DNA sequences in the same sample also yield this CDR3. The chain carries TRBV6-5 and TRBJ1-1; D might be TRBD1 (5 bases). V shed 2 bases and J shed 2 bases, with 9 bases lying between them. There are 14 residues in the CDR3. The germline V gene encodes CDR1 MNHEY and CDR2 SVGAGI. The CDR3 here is CASSYGGTNTEAFF. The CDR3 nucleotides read TGTGCCAGCAGTTACGGGGGGACCAACACTGAAGCTTTCTTT.

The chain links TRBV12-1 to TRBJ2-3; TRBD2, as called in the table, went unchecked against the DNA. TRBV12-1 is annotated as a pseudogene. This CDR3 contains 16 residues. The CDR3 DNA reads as TGTGCCAGCAGCTTCCCCACTAGCGGGGTCACAGATACGCAGTATTTT. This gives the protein CASSFPTSGVTDTQYF.

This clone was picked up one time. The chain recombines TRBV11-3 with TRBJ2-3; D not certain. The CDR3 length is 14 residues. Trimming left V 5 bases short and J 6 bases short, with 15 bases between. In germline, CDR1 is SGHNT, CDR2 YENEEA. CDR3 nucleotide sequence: TGTGCCAGCAGCCCCCCCCGGTCCCCGGATACGCAGTATTTT. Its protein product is CASSPPRSPDTQYF.

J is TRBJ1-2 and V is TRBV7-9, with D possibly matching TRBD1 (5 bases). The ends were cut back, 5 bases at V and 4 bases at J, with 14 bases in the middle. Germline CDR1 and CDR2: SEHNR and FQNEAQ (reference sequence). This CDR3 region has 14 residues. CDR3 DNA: TGTGCCAGCAGCCCTACACTCCAGGGCTATGGCTACACCTTC. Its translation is CASSPTLQGYGYTF.

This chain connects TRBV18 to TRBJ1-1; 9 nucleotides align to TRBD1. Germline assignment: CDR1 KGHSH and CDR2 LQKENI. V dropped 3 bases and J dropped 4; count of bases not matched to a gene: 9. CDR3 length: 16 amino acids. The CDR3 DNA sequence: TGTGCCAGCTCACCCCGACAGGGGGGGTTTGCCACTGAAGCTTTCTTT. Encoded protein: CASSPRQGGFATEAFF.